The source of this T cell receptor beta chain is a study of T cell changes during pregnancy in multiple sclerosis. This CDR3 comprises 17 residues. J gave up 7 bases and V 4 bases, and 15 bases lay outside the gene matches. Germline CDR1 reads SGHRS; CDR2 reads YFSETQ. Repertoires were generated with immunoSEQ multiplex PCR, while TCRdb's copy carries only in-frame clones and drops some. The sample carries fewer than 45,000 clones, about nine tenths recorded once. This TCR was recovered from a female donor in good health, enrolled as a control in a pregnancy study. Sequenced here: CD4+ T cells from peripheral blood mononuclear cells, sampled after pregnancy. This chain joins TRBV5-1 and TRBJ2-2; 8 nucleotides line up with TRBD2. The CDR3 protein is CASSPGLPGAGVGELFF. DNA of the CDR3: TGCGCCAGCAGCCCGGGCCTACCCGGAGCGGGGGTCGGGGAGCTGTTTTTT.